The rows below give T cell receptor beta chains drawn from one sample of a study of cytomegalovirus exposure and HLA in healthy donors. Produced via immunoSEQ multiplex PCR; TCRdb's table is partial and in-frame only. Here the sample spans under 110,000 clones, about 80% being singletons. What was sequenced was PBMCs. The receptors stem from a man between 35 and 55 years old in good health and CMV-seronegative. Both conserved end residues are part of each CDR3. The D gene is left open where the match is weak. The size entry is marked missing in some rows and otherwise reads once, few, many or a size class.

TRBV18	NA	NA	TRBJ2-4	CASSPPSLEGNIQYF
TRBV7-9	TRBD1	NA	TRBJ1-5	CASSRQGNNQPQHF
TRBV6-1	NA	NA	TRBJ1-6	CASSGDIRRSSYNSPLHF
TRBV7-3	TRBD2	NA	TRBJ2-1	CASSLLAGGRNEQFF
TRBV1	NA	few	TRBJ1-5	CTSGTGRRQPQHF
TRBV6-1	TRBD1	NA	TRBJ1-5	CASIEAGTGGYQPQHF
TRBV7-2	TRBD1	NA	TRBJ1-2	CASSSSDRGGYGYTF
TRBV25-1	TRBD1	NA	TRBJ1-5	CASSRGQGGQPQHF
TRBV5-6	TRBD1	NA	TRBJ1-1	CASSFDRVNTEAFF
TRBV5-1	NA	NA	TRBJ2-7	CASIGSGVHEQYF
TRBV10-2	NA	NA	TRBJ2-2	CASRTVSDGELFF
TRBV7-7	NA	NA	TRBJ2-5	CASSSSRGPETRYF
TRBV19	TRBD1	NA	TRBJ2-5	CAVGQGMRETQYF